The T cell receptor beta chain under discussion was sequenced for a study of cytomegalovirus exposure and HLA in healthy donors (dated by TCRdb to the late 2010s). About the full investigation: The roughly 670 repertoires of the first cohort and the roughly 110 validation repertoires were produced on the same platform, according to a later analysis. The study aimed to test whether cataloging public T cell receptors could reveal signatures of past pathogen exposure. A separate validation cohort of approximately 130 different subjects was used in addition to the roughly 700-subject first cohort. High-throughput TCR immunosequencing, statistical association of individual TCRs with disease status, and machine learning were combined to predict cytomegalovirus infection status. Overall results and qualifications from the work: A later analysis had no HLA typing for the validation cohort, so co-occurrence there was scored across all 130 or so repertoires. In both the original and validation cohorts, the classifier was reported to diagnose cytomegalovirus status with high specificity and sensitivity. In a later analysis, TCRs clustered in the first cohort were found to also tend to co-occur in the 100 to 150 validation repertoires, with 85% to 95% of cluster scores above 0. According to the authors, the approach could potentially be generalized to other disease states and immunological phenotypes. A total of roughly 160 TCR beta chains were listed by the study as associated with cytomegalovirus. In vitro tests confirmed that a few of the cytomegalovirus-associated TCR beta chains recognize cytomegalovirus antigens. Across donors, most TCR sequences were observed very rarely, whereas some public TCRs were present in many individuals.

Preparation of the library involved the immunoSEQ multiplex PCR assay. The paper's data handling went like this. A statistical classification framework was built to diagnose cytomegalovirus status from the catalog of TCR beta chain sequences. Not all clones reach the TCRdb copy of this immuneACCESS table, which keeps in-frame sequences only. Checked studies attribute under half of the gap to unresolved V genes and leave the rest unexplained. For V, J and clone size, that table is used; D and trimming come from the DNA. In all, the sample holds tens of thousands of clones, and roughly 94% of those were seen once. The top ten hold 1.4% of the sample. V is trimmed back by 4 bases and J by 1 base, and the junction contains 4 bases that no gene match accounts for. Sequences SGHNT (CDR1) and YYREEE (CDR2) are obtained from the germline V gene (reference sequence). Taken from cysteine to phenylalanine, the CDR3 has 14 residues. Only the CDR3 DNA stays, 42 bases, in frame from base 1.

The donors were included in the validation cohort of some 120 subjects, a group kept apart from the roughly 700-subject first cohort. Note on this clone: Its antigen is still unknown. One base away there is no much larger clone; base qualities are not given.

The V and J genes are TRBV5-4 and TRBJ2-7; 8 bases in the middle match TRBD1. The specimen was PBMCs. This receptor was taken from a young man in good health and CMV-seropositive. The CDR3 region has the sequence CASSPGQESYEQYF. The nucleotides are TGTGCCAGCAGCCCGGGACAGGAATCCTACGAGCAGTACTTC.